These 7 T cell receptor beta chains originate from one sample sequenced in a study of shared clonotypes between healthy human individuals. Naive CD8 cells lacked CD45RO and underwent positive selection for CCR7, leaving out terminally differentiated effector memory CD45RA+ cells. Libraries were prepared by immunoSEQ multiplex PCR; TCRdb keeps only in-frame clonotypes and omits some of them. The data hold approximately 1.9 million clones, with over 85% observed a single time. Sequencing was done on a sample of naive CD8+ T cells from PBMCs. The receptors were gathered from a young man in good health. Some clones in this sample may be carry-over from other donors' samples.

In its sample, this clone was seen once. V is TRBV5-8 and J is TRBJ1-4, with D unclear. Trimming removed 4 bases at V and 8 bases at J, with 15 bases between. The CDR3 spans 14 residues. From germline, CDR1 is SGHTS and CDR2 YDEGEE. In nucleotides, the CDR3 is TGTGCCAGCAGCCTCAGGTCCTGGCACGAAAAACTGTTTTTT. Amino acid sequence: CASSLRSWHEKLFF.

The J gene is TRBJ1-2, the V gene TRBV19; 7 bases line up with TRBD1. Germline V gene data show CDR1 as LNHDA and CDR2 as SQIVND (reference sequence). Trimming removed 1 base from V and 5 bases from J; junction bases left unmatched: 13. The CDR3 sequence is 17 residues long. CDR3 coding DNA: TGTGCCAGTAGTATAGTTGGGGAGGGGGCAGTGGGGTATGGCTACACCTTC. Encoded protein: CASSIVGEGAVGYGYTF.

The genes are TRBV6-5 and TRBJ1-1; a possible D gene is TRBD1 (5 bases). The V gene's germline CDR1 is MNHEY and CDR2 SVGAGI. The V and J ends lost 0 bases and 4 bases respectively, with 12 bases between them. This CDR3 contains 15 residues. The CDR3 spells CASSYSKVGGTEAFF. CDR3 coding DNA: TGTGCCAGCAGTTACTCAAAAGTTGGGGGCACTGAAGCTTTCTTT.

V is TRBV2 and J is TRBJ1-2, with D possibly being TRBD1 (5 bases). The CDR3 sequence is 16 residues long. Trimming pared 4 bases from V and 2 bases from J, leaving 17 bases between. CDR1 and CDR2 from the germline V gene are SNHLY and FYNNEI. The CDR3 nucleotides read TGTGCCAGCAGTGGTTTTGACAGCAAGACAAACTATGGCTACACCTTC. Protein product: CASSGFDSKTNYGYTF. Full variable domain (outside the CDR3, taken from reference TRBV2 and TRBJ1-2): EPEVTQTPSHQVTQMGQEVILRCVPISNHLYFYWYRQILGQKVEFLVSFYNNEISEKSEIFDDQFSVERPDGSNFTLKIRSTKLEDSAMYFCASSGFDSKTNYGYTFGSGTRLTVV.

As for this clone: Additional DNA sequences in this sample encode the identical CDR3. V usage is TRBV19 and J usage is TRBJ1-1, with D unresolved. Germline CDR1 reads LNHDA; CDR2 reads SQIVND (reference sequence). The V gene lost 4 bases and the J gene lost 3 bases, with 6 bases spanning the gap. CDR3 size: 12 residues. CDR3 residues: CASSRGYTEAFF. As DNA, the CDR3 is TGTGCCAGTAGTAGGGGATACACTGAAGCTTTCTTT.

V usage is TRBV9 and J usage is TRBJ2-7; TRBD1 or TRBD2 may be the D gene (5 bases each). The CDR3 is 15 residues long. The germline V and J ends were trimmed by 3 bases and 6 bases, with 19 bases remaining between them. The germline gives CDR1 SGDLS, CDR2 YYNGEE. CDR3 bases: TGTGCCAGCAGCGCGTCTGGGGCGGGCGTCTCCGAGCAGTACTTC. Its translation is CASSASGAGVSEQYF.

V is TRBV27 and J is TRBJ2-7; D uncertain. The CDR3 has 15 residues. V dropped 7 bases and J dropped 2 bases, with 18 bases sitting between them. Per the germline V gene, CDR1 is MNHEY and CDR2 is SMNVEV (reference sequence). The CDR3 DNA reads TGTGCCAGCACCAAATACTGGGGTGCAGCCTACGAGCAGTACTTC. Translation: CASTKYWGAAYEQYF.